This T cell receptor (beta chain) was recorded in a study of shared clonotypes between healthy human individuals (dated by TCRdb to 2018 to 2020). In terms of the full investigation: The cohort included three men and a couple of women between 18 and 49 years of age. To increase sequencing depth and limit assay-specific biases, different laboratories used diverse techniques to prepare libraries and sequence TCR repertoires. Blood TCR repertoires of about 5 healthy adults were deeply sequenced to estimate repertoire size and the extent of clonotype sharing between individuals. Each donor's leukapheresis produced roughly between roughly 0.85 and 10 billion PBMCs.

The donors were healthy, HIV-negative adults who had no recently reported acute infections or vaccinations. All donors were Caucasian adults living in Nashville, Tennessee, USA. For unsorted samples, about 90 million PBMCs were counted and genomic DNA was extracted with the QIAamp DNA Blood Mini kit. Blood was obtained by leukapheresis, after which PBMCs were separated by Ficoll-Histopaque density gradient centrifugation and cryopreserved in liquid nitrogen vapor phase. Results and caveats for the whole study, not just this receptor: The genetic and exposure-history diversity represented was limited by the small number of donors. Sampling was restricted to blood, and TCR repertoires in tissue are likely to differ from TCR repertoires in blood. Pairwise subsampling led to the expectation that sequencing depth would affect the degree of clonotype sharing among donors.

Using the deep immunoSEQ assay, multiplex PCR amplified TCR CDR3 regions from genomic DNA. Extracted genomic DNA from each cell subset was spread evenly across all wells of several immunoSEQ 96-well plates, with each plate serving as a replicate. Each replicate PCR for unsorted PBMC received roughly 300 ng genomic DNA, equal to about 30,000 T cell genomes. Genomic DNA from unsorted PBMC was sequenced over ten immunoSEQ deep assay plates. The purified libraries were quantified using a Qubit 3.0 fluorometer, sized with a Bioanalyzer 2100, and then quantified again using the KAPA Library Quantification kit. A separate single-read 150-cycle Illumina NextSeq 550 flow cell was used to sequence each immunoSEQ 96-well plate. Per the authors' processing: Because only junctional sequences without quality scores were contained in the immunoSEQ output, filtering matching that applied to full-length reads could not be performed. To assign V/J genes and CDR3, sequences were annotated against IMGT germline references using PyIR, a Python wrapper for IgBLAST v1.9. Reads with weak V/J assignments (E-value above 1e-6), missing CDR3, stop codons, out-of-frame junctions, or ambiguous translated residues were removed. V3J clonotypes were defined as sequences sharing the same inferred V gene, J gene, and CDR3 amino acid sequence. The percentage overlap between two repertoires was calculated by dividing the number of shared unique clonotypes by the size of the smaller repertoire. RTK rarefaction, the Chao1 estimator, and Recon v2.1 estimates of unobserved clonotypes were used to assess repertoire richness. TCRdb carries this immuneACCESS record with in-frame sequences only. Its versions omit some clonotypes, under half of them owing to an unresolved V gene in the studies checked, with the rest unexplained. Clone size and the V and J calls come from that table; the DNA yielded D and trimming. The sample table lists 450,000 to 500,000 clones, approximately 81% of them with a count of one. Roughly 13% of the sample goes to the ten largest clones.

Inclusive of the bounding cysteine and phenylalanine, the CDR3 is 13 residues long. Just the 39-base CDR3 DNA is kept, in frame starting at base 1. For CDR1 and CDR2, the germline V gene (reference sequence) lists SEHNR and FQNEAQ. This clone was found a few times. Its antigen is still unknown. Being one base from a much bigger clone, this may be a read error. This receptor was identified in a woman aged 40 to 49 in good health. Some clones in this sample may be carry-over from other donors' samples. Sequenced: PBMCs. The sequence is built from TRBV7-9 and TRBJ2-7; a weak D assignment points to TRBD2 (5 bases agree). The sequenced DNA is TGTGCCAGCAGCCCCTGGGCGGAGGTCGAGCAGTGCTTC. The resulting protein is CASSPWAEVEQCF.